This TCR beta chain appears in the sequencing data of a study of Ad26.COV2.S vaccination and SARS-CoV-2 variants listed by TCRdb under 2021. Concerning the study at large: Donors in the vaccine arm were drawn from COV1001, a multicentre, randomized, double-blind, placebo-controlled phase I-IIa trial testing Ad26.COV2.S in healthy adults. A total of roughly 30 samples were included in the TCR-sequenced set, comprising roughly 19 Ad26.COV2.S vaccine recipients, 5 placebo recipients and 8 SARS-CoV-2 convalescent individuals. Ad26.COV2.S was administered intramuscularly at a dose of 5x10^10 or 1x10^11 viral particles, either as one shot or as two shots given 56 days apart. TCRbeta repertoire sequencing was used to assess the specificity and breadth of SARS-CoV-2-reactive T cell receptors after Ad26.COV2.S vaccination. Blinding of investigators to trial group allocation was maintained during experiments and outcome assessment. Participants in the trial were split at random into five groups of five each, receiving low-dose or high-dose Ad26.COV2.S once or twice, or else placebo on both occasions.

Taken with the paper, the label for treatment or condition translates to: about 20 received Ad26.COV2.S at low or high dose, single or two shots; about 5 received placebo; per-sample allocation not given. Repertoires of vaccine and placebo recipients were sequenced from samples taken on day 63 after the first injection. Cohort 1b enrolled 20 to 30 adults aged 18-55 years at a single site in Boston, USA, between 29 July and 7 August 2020. As a vaccine, Ad26.COV2.S was a replication-incompetent adenovirus type 26 vector that expressed a prefusion-stabilized SARS-CoV-2 spike protein derived from the original Wuhan strain. The germline V gene encodes CDR1 SGHNT and CDR2 YYREEE (reference sequence). Trimming removed 1 base from V and 9 bases from J; the gene matches leave 5 bases unexplained. The CDR3, cysteine through phenylalanine, is 13 amino acids long. Kept here is only the CDR3 DNA, which spans 39 bases and is read in frame from base 1.

The immunoSEQ Assay was the method used to sequence TCRbeta CDR3 regions. After extraction, genomic DNA underwent amplification by bias-controlled multiplex PCR, followed by high-throughput sequencing. Under the source paper's analysis protocol: Collapsing and filtering of sequences were performed to quantify the absolute abundance of each unique TCRbeta CDR3 region. T cell fraction was estimated by normalizing TCRbeta template counts to usable DNA, which was measured by amplifying reference genes present in all nucleated cells. Repertoire TCRs were annotated as SARS-CoV-2-specific by exact matching of V gene, CDR3 amino acid sequence and J gene to a known reactive TCR set. The reference SARS-CoV-2 TCR set was obtained from MIRA and was filtered for enrichment in COVID-19-positive ImmuneCODE repertoires, whereby public or cross-reactive TCRs were removed. Using the MIRA antigens, annotated TCRs were further analysed by specific ORF or by position within an ORF. Depth was the summed frequency of annotated unique rearrangements, while breadth was defined as annotated unique rearrangements over total unique productive rearrangements. Two-sided Wilcoxon rank-sum tests were applied when comparing TCR breadth between groups. This is the immuneACCESS table as TCRdb keeps it, with only in-frame sequences that have V and J called. A part of the clones is gone; compared with another copy, unresolved V genes explain less than half, and the rest is unexplained. The V and J calls and the clone size are those of that table, but D and trimming were determined from the DNA. Counted in this sample were some 420,000 clones; roughly 90% of them appeared once. The ten largest clones represent 3.6% of the sample.

Comments on this clone: Its target antigen remains unknown. Base qualities are not provided; no much larger clone lies one nucleotide away.

Study-wide findings and limitations: Vaccine and placebo recipients had similar non-spike TCR breadth, a finding consistent with the vaccine containing only spike. The study was not powered for comparison of responses between vaccine doses or regimens. Ad26.COV2.S recipients had higher spike-specific TCR breadth than placebo recipients (P = 0.0014). After vaccination, spike-specific CD8+ and CD4+ T cell responses were reported to show substantial breadth. The authors noted that total T cell responses may have been underestimated by the TCR breadth and depth analyses.

The clonotype was recovered from a person aged 18-60 years who received the Ad26.COV2.S COVID-19 vaccine or a placebo. The sequencing used peripheral blood, collected in a trial of Ad26.COV2.S vaccine versus placebo. The rearrangement combines TRBV5-4 with TRBJ1-2, with 8 central nucleotides matching TRBD1. The CDR3 region has the sequence CASSLLDRVSYTF. The nucleotide sequence is given as TGTGCCAGCAGCTTGTTGGACAGGGTTAGCTACACCTTC.